One sample yielded the 2 T cell receptor beta chains listed below, sequenced in a study of response to subunit inactivated influenza vaccine. TCRdb ran MiXCR on the RT-PCR reads and lists one entry per CDR3 protein. The sample holds 170,000 or so distinct CDR3 sequences, around 10% seen once. This sample comprised CD8+ T cells sorted from PBMCs, obtained less than 30 months after vaccination. The receptors shown here come from a man aged 50 to 69 who received an inactivated influenza vaccine.

This sequence joins TRBV12-3 or TRBV12-4 and TRBJ2-2, with 9 bases that match TRBD1. V trimming: 6 bases; J trimming: 6 bases; junction bases outside the gene matches: 11. The CDR3 is made up of 16 amino acids. The CDR3 bases are TGTGCCAGCAGGACTACCGGGACAGGGTTCTCCGGGGAGCTGTTTTTT. It is translated as CASRTTGTGFSGELFF.

This clonotype was observed many times. This sequence joins TRBV11-2 and TRBJ2-5, with 7 bases identical to TRBD2. CDR1 is SGHAT, CDR2 FQNNGV, per germline. The CDR3 covers 16 residues. Trimming took 1 base from V and 5 from J; bases not matched to a gene: 10. CDR3 bases: TGTGCCAGCAGCTTAGGGGCACGCGTGGGGGGGGAGACCCAGTACTTC. Its protein is CASSLGARVGGETQYF. Full variable domain (outside the CDR3, taken from reference TRBV11-2 and TRBJ2-5): EAGVAQSPRYKIIEKRQSVAFWCNPISGHATLYWYQQILGQGPKLLIQFQNNGVVDDSQLPKDRFSAERLKGVDSTLKIQPAKLEDSAVYLCASSLGARVGGETQYFGPGTRLLVL.